This T cell receptor beta chain emerged from a study of blood T cell repertoires in COVID-19. J gave up 9 bases and V 4 bases, and 6 bases lay outside the gene matches. The CDR3 runs 14 residues. Germline V gene sequence: CDR1 SGHTA, CDR2 FQGNSA. The authors' processing: Nucleated cell number was recorded as an estimate derived from reference gene primer amplification. Some clones are missing from TCRdb's copy, which holds only in-frame ones; the method was immunoSEQ multiplex PCR. The D gene and trimming were derived from the DNA, and the V and J assignments and clone size from that table. The repertoire holds around 150,000 clones, about 86% seen once, with 8% to 10% in the top ten.

The chain links TRBV7-2 to TRBJ2-3; TRBD2 matches at 11 bases. The origin of this receptor is a man aged 55 to 70 with acute or convalescent COVID-19. The sequencing input was peripheral blood. The CDR3 loop reads CASSSRGTSGTQYF. DNA of the CDR3: TGTGCCAGCAGCTCTAGAGGGACTAGCGGAACGCAGTATTTT.